This T cell receptor beta chain emerged from a study of cytomegalovirus exposure and HLA in healthy donors. Study-wide findings and caveats: Reportedly, HLA-A and HLA-B alleles of most subjects were accurately predicted from TCR beta.

Germline V CDR1 and CDR2: ENHRY, SYGVKD. The V gene end was trimmed by 10 bases and the J gene end by 5 bases; junction bases not matched to a gene: 10. The CDR3 contains 13 residues. Amplification used 60 Vbeta primers and 13 Jbeta primers. Method: immunoSEQ multiplex PCR; TCRdb's copy keeps in-frame clones and lacks some. The sample lists around 150,000 clones; 80% were seen once. Concerning this clone: Its antigen is not identified.

The chain joins TRBV10-3 to TRBJ2-5; 7 bases align to TRBD2. The sequence came from a man aged 35-49 years in good health and CMV-seropositive. Sequencing used PBMCs. CDR3: CATRAGVGETQYF. In DNA form, the CDR3 reads TGTGCCACACGTGCGGGGGTGGGGGAGACCCAGTACTTC.